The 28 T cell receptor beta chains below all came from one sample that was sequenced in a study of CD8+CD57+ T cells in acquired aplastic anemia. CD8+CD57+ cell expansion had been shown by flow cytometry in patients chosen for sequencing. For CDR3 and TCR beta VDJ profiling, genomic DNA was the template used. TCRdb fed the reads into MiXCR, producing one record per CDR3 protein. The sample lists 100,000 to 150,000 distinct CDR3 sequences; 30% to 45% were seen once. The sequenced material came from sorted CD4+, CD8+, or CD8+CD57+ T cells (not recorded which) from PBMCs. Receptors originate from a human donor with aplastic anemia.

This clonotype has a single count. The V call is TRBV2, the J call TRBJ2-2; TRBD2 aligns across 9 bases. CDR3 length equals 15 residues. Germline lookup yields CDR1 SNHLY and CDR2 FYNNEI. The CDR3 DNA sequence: TGTGCGGCGGGGGGGGCGAGTGGCTACACCGGGGAGCTGTTTTTT. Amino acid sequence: CAAGGASGYTGELFF.

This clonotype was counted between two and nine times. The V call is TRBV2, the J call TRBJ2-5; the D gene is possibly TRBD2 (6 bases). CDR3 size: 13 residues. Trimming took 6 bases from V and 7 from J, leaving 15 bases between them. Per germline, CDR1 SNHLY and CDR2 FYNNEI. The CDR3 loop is CASRTGPEGTQYF. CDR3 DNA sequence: TGTGCCAGCAGGACGGGACCGGAGGGGACCCAGTACTTC.

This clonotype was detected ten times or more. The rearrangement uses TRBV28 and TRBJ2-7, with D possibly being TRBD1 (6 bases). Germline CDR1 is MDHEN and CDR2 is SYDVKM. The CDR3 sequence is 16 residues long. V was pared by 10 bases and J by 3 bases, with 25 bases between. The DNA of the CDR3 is TGTGCCACCGGCGAGGGGGTCGCAGGTTCATACTACGAGCAGTACTTC. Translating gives CATGEGVAGSYYEQYF.

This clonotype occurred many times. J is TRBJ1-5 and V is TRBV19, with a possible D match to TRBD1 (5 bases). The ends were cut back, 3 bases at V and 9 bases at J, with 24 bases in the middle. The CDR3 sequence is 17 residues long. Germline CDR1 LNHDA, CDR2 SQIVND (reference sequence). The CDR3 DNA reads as TGTGCCAGTAGTATCTCTGGGGCCTTCGTGGTGCAAGGGCCCCAGCATTTT. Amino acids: CASSISGAFVVQGPQHF.

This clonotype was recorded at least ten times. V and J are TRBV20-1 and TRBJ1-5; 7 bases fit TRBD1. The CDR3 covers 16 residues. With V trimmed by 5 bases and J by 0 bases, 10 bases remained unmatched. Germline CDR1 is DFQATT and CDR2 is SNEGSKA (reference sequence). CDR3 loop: CSAPTQGRFSNQPQHF. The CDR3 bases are TGCAGTGCTCCCACACAGGGGCGGTTTAGCAATCAGCCCCAGCATTTT.

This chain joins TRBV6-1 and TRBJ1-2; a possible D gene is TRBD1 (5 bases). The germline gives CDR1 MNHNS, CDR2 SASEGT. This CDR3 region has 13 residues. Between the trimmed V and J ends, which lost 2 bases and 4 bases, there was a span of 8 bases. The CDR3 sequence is CASSEPGGYGYTF. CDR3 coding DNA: TGTGCCAGCAGTGAACCGGGGGGCTATGGCTACACCTTC.

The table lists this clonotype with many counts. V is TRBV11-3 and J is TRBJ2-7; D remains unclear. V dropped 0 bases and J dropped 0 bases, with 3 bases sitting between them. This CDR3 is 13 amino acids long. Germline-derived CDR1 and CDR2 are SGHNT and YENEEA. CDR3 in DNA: TGTGCCAGCAGCTTAGACAGCTCCTACGAGCAGTACGTC. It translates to CASSLDSSYEQYV.

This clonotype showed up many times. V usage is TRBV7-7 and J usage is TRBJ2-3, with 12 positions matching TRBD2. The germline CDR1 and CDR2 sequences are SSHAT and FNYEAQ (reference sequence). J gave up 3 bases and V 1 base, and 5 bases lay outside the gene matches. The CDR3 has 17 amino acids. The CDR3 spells CASSLGVTSGGTDTQYF. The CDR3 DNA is TGTGCCAGCAGCTTAGGAGTGACTAGCGGGGGTACAGATACGCAGTATTTT.

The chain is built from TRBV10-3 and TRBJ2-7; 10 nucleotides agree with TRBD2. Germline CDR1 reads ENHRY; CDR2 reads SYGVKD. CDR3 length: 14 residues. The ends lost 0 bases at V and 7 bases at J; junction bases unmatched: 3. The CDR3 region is CAISESLAGGEQYF. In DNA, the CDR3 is TGTGCCATCAGTGAGTCGTTAGCGGGAGGTGAGCAGTACTTC.

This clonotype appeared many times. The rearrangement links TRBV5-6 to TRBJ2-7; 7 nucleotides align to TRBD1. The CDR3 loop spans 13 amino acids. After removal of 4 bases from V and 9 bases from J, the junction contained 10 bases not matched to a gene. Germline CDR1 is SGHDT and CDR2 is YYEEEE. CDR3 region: CASSLVQGERQYV. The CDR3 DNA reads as TGTGCCAGCAGCCTCGTCCAGGGGGAGCGGCAGTACGTC.

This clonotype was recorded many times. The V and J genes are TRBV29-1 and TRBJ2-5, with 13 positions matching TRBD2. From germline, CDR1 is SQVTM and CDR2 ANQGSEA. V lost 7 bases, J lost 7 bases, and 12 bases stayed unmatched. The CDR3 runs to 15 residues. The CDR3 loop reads CSARLTSGGAGTQYF. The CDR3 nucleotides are TGCAGCGCCCGTCTAACTAGCGGGGGGGCGGGGACCCAGTACTTC.

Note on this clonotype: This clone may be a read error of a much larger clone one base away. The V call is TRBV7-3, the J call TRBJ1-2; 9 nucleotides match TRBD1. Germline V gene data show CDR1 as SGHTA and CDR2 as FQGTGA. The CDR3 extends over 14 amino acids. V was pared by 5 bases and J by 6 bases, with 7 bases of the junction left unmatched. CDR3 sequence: CASSPKQGANGYTF. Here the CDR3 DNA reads TGTGCCAGCAGCCCGAAACAGGGGGCTAATGGCTACACCTTC.

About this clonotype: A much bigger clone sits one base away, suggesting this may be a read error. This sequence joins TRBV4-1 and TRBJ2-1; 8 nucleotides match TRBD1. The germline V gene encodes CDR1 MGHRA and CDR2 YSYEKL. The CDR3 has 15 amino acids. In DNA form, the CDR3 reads TGCGCCAGCAGCTCCGGGGACAGGTTTGACAATGAGCGGTTCTTC. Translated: CASSSGDRFDNERFF.

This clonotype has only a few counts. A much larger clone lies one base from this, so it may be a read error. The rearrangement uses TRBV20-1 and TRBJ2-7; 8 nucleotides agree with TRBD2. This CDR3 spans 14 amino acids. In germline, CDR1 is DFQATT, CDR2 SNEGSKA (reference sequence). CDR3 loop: CSAGGESRGYEQCF. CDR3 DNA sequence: TGCAGTGCCGGGGGGGAGAGTAGGGGGTACGAGCAGTGCTTC.

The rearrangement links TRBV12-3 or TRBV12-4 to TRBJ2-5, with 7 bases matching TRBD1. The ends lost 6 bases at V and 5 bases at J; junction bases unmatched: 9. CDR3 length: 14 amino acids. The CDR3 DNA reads TGTGCCAGCAGCCCTCGACAGGGATTGGAGACCCAGTACTTC. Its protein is CASSPRQGLETQYF.

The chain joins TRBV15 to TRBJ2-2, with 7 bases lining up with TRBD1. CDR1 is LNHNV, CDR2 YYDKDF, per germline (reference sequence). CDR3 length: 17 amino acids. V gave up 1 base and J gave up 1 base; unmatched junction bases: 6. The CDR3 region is CATSRVLRTGNTGELFF. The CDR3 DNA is TGTGCCACCAGCAGAGTTCTAAGGACAGGGAACACCGGGGAGCTGTTTTTT.

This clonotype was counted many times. For the CDR3, the DNA is TGTGCCAGCACCCTGGGGGTGGGTCCGGGGGCCCTCCACTTT. As protein: CASTLGVGPGALHF. This chain connects TRBV9 to TRBJ1-6, with a tentative D call TRBD1 (5 bases). This CDR3 is 14 amino acids long. Per the germline V gene, CDR1 is SGDLS and CDR2 is YYNGEE. Deletions cut 6 bases from V and 14 bases from J, with 21 bases between.

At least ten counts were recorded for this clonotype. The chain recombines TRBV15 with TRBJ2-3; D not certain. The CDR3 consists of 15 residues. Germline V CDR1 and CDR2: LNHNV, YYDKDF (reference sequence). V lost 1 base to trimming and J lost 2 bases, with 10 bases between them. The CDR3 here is CATSRGRLSTDTQYF. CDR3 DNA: TGTGCCACCAGCAGAGGGAGACTTTCCACAGATACGCAGTATTTT.

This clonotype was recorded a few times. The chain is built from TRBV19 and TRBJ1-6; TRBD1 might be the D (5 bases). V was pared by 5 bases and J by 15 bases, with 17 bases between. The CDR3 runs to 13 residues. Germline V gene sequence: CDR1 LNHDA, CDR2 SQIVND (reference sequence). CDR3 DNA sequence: TGTGCCAGTAGTCCCTCGGGACTTAGGGACCTCCACTTT. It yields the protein CASSPSGLRDLHF.

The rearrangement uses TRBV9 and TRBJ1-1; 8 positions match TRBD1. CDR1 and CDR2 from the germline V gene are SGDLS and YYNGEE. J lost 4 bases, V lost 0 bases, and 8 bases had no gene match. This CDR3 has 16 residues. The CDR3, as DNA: TGTGCCAGCAGCGTAGGAGCAGGGGGCGCGGGCACTGAAGCTTTCTTT. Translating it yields CASSVGAGGAGTEAFF. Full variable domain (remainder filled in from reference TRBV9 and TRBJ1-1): DSGVTQTPKHLITATGQRVTLRCSPRSGDLSVYWYQQSLDQGLQFLIQYYNGEERAKGNILERFSAQQFPDLHSELNLSSLELGDSALYFCASSVGAGGAGTEAFFGQGTRLTVV.

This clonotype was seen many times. CDR3 DNA sequence: TGTGCCAGCAGTTCGACAGGGGACTATGGCTACACCTTC. It codes for CASSSTGDYGYTF. The chain combines TRBV25-1 with TRBJ1-2; 8 bases are shared with TRBD1. This CDR3 spans 13 amino acids. Looked up from germline, CDR1 is MGHDK and CDR2 is SYGVNS. V lost 5 bases, J lost 3 bases, and 2 bases stayed unmatched.

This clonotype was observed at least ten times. The CDR3 bases are TGTGCCAGCAGTTATAGGCCAGAGACCCAGTACTTC. Residues: CASSYRPETQYF. This rearrangement joins TRBV6-6 to TRBJ2-5; D is uncertain. CDR1 is MNHNY and CDR2 is SVGAGI in the germline V gene (reference sequence). The ends were cut back, 3 bases at V and 4 bases at J, with 6 bases in the middle. This CDR3 has 12 residues.

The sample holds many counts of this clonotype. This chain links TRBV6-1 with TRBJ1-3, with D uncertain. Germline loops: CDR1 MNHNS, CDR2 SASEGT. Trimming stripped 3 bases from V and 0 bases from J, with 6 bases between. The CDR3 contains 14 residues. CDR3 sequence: CASSELYSGNTIYF. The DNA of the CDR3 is TGTGCCAGCAGTGAGTTATACTCTGGAAACACCATATATTTT.

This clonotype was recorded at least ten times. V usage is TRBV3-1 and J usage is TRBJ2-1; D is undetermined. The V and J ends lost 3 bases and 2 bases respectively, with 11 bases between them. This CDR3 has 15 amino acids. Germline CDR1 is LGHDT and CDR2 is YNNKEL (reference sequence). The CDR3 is CASSQGRLTYNEQFF. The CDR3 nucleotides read TGTGCCAGCAGCCAGGGTCGGCTAACCTACAATGAGCAGTTCTTC.

The CDR3 region is CSASPWSSGYTF. CDR3 DNA sequence: TGCAGTGCTAGCCCATGGAGTTCTGGCTACACCTTC. The chain links TRBV20-1 to TRBJ1-2; the D is unclear. The CDR3 totals 12 residues. V was clipped by 3 bases and J by 7 bases, with 12 bases between them. CDR1 DFQATT and CDR2 SNEGSKA come from the germline V gene (reference sequence).

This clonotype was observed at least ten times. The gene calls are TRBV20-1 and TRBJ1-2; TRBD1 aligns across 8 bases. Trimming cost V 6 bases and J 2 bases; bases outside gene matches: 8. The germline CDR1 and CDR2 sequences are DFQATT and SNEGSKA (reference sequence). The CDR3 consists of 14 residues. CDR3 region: CSATNRGTNYGYTF. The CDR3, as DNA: TGCAGTGCAACGAACAGGGGGACAAACTATGGCTACACCTTC.

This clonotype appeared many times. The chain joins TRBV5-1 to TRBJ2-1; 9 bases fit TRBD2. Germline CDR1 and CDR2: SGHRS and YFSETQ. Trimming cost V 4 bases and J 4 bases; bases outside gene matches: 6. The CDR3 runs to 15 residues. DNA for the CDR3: TGCGCCAGCAGCAATAGCGGGGGTCCTTACAATGAGCAGTTCTTC. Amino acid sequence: CASSNSGGPYNEQFF.

Here the CDR3 DNA reads TGTGCCAGTAGTATGAATAGGGGAATGGGTCAGCCCCAGCATTTT. Encoded protein: CASSMNRGMGQPQHF. The V call is TRBV19, the J call TRBJ1-5; a possible D gene is TRBD1 (5 bases). Germline CDR1 LNHDA, CDR2 SQIVND (reference sequence). V was clipped by 3 bases and J by 6 bases, with 15 bases between them. CDR3 length equals 15 residues.